This T cell receptor beta chain was profiled in a study of blood T cell repertoires in COVID-19. Study information: The United States, Italy and Spain supplied acute and convalescent COVID-19 samples. The cDNA or gDNA used as material had been derived from T cells, B-cell-depleted T cells, or PBMCs.

Germline V lookup: CDR1 KGHSH, CDR2 LQKENI. The CDR3 runs 14 residues. V lost 6 bases and J 5 bases, leaving 16 bases between the germline ends. In the authors' workflow: Amplification of reference gene primers was used by the study to estimate nucleated cell counts. Measured with immunoSEQ multiplex PCR; TCRdb has only the in-frame clones, and not every one. V and J calls and clone size follow that table, whereas D and trimming were derived from the DNA. The table records under 80,000 clones, roughly 89% of them present only once. The sequenced sample consisted of peripheral blood. This receptor was identified in a human donor in a cohort sampled during active COVID-19. This sequence joins TRBV18 and TRBJ1-1; the D gene is possibly TRBD1 (6 bases). DNA for the CDR3: TGTGCCAGCTCGCCGGACAGCCAGAATACTGAAGCTTTCTTT. Its protein is CASSPDSQNTEAFF.